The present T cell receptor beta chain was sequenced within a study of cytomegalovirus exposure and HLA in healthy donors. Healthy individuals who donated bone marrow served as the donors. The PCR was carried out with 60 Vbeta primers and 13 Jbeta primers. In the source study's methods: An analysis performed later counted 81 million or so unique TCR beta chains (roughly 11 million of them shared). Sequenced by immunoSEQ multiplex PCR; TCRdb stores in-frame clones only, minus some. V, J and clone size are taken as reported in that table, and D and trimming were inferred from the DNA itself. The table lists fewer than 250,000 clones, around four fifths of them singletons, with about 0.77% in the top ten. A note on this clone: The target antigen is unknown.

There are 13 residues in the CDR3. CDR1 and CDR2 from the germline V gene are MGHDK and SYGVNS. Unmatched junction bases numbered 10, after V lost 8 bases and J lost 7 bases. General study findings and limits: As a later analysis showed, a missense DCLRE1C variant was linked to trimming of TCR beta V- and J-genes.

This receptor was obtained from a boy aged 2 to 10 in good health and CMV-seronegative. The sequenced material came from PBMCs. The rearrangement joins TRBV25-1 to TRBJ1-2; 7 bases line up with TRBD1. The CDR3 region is CASSDRADLGYTF. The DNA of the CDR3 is TGTGCCAGCTCAGACAGGGCTGATCTTGGCTACACCTTC.